The entry below gives a single T cell receptor (beta chain) sequence along with its context. The antigen remains unidentified. Per the study methods: ImmunoSEQ supplied junction-only sequences lacking quality scores, so filtering was different. Data came from immunoSEQ multiplex PCR; TCRdb stores just in-frame clones and leaves some out. V and J calls and clone size are given by that table; D and trimming were obtained from the DNA. The sample consists of about 1.9 million clones, 93% of them appearing once. CDR3 size: 18 residues. Trimming shortened V by 3 bases and J by 1 base, and 21 bases separated the two germline ends. Per the germline V gene, CDR1 is MDHEN and CDR2 is SYDVKM. This sample is drawn from a study of shared clonotypes between healthy human individuals. Whole-study findings and limits: Measured sharing among donors was expected to vary with sequencing depth.

It was CD45RO-negative cells, positively selected for CCR7, that made up naive CD8 cells, with terminally differentiated effector memory CD45RA+ cells excluded. Healthy adults negative for HIV, lacking recent acute infections or vaccinations, served as donors. This chain joins TRBV28 and TRBJ1-1, with D unresolved. The source material was naive CD8+ T cells from PBMCs. This sequence originates from a man between 18 and 35 years old in good health. Some clones in this sample may be carry-over from other donors' samples. The CDR3 DNA sequence: TGTGCCAGCAGTTTTCGGTACGCCCACAGCTTGGGGAACACTGAAGCTTTCTTT. Protein sequence: CASSFRYAHSLGNTEAFF. Full variable domain (missing parts from reference TRBV28 and TRBJ1-1): DVKVTQSSRYLVKRTGEKVFLECVQDMDHENMFWYRQDPGLGLRLIYFSYDVKMKEKGDIPEGYSVSREKKERFSLILESASTNQTSMYLCASSFRYAHSLGNTEAFFGQGTRLTVV.